Here is one T cell receptor (beta chain) with its context. Its antigen is unknown. Here immunoSEQ multiplex PCR was the method, and the copy in TCRdb shows in-frame clones only, minus some. Among 20,000 to 25,000 clones listed, more than 95% were seen once. This entry comes from a study of T cells in tuberculosis. Whole-study results and caveats: Samples were chosen by availability of cryopreserved specimens.

The CDR3 is made up of 15 amino acids. V lost 2 bases, J lost 4 bases, and 14 bases lay in between. CDR1 and CDR2 from the germline V gene are SGHTA and FQGNSA. The chain joins TRBV7-2 to TRBJ1-2; D gene ambiguous. The receptor was derived from a donor aged 5-35 years with latent tuberculosis or without tuberculosis infection. The sequenced material came from PBMCs. The CDR3 protein is CASSLMWASSYGYTF. The CDR3 DNA reads as TGTGCCAGCAGCTTAATGTGGGCCAGCAGCTATGGCTACACCTTC.